One sample yielded the 16 T cell receptor beta chains listed below, sequenced in a study of CXCR3-negative and CXCR3-positive naive CD8 T cells. The authors made the TRB cDNA libraries by 5' RACE using UMI labels. Reprocessing the 5' RACE reads, TCRdb reports a single entry for every CDR3 protein and omits DNA. The ten top clones account for about 0.48%, within a sample of over 100,000 distinct CDR3 sequences. Specimen: naive CXCR3- CD8+ T cells from blood. Subset meaning: CD45RO-CCR7+CD27+CD95- naive CD8+ T cells lacking CXCR3 (TNR3-). These receptor sequences come from a human donor in good health. Some clones in this sample may be carry-over from other donors' samples.

The chain carries TRBV5-5 and TRBJ2-5; the TCRdb call, TRBD1, lacks DNA for checking. This CDR3 comprises 15 residues. Germline CDR1 SGHKS, CDR2 YYEKEE (reference sequence). CDR3 residues: CASSSGQGLGETQYF.

The chain couples TRBV27 to TRBJ2-7. The CDR3 is made up of 14 amino acids. The germline V gene encodes CDR1 MNHEY and CDR2 SMNVEV (reference sequence). The CDR3 sequence: CASSFTKSSYEQYF.

The rearrangement links TRBV24-1 to TRBJ2-2; TCRdb calls TRBD1, which cannot be checked without DNA. The V gene's germline CDR1 is KGHDR and CDR2 SFDVKD. This CDR3 spans 17 amino acids. CDR3 residues: CATSDPWTGGGSGELFF.

The chain links TRBV11-2 to TRBJ2-5. The CDR3 loop spans 15 amino acids. CDR1 and CDR2 (germline): SGHAT, FQNNGV. The CDR3 reads CASSKPPDGQETQYF.

V usage is TRBV5-4 and J usage is TRBJ2-3. Germline V gene data show CDR1 as SGHNT and CDR2 as YYREEE (reference sequence). CDR3 length: 12 amino acids. Here the CDR3 reads CASRLRWDTQYF.

V and J are TRBV4-1 and TRBJ2-1; TCRdb names TRBD1, which stays unverified in the absence of DNA. In germline, CDR1 is MGHRA, CDR2 YSYEKL. The length of the CDR3 is 17 residues. The CDR3 protein is CASNQESPGNSYNEQFF.

V is TRBV21-1 and J is TRBJ2-3; no DNA is available, so the TRBD2 call from TCRdb remains unchecked. TRBV21-1 is labeled a pseudogene. The CDR3 has 16 residues. CDR3 residues: CASSKGRVSRTDTQYF.

The chain combines TRBV20-1 with TRBJ2-7; TCRdb names TRBD1, which stays unverified in the absence of DNA. There are 15 residues in the CDR3. The germline V gene encodes CDR1 DFQATT and CDR2 SNEGSKA (reference sequence). CDR3 amino acids: CSASRDRGPSGEQYF.

V gene TRBV29-1 combines with J gene TRBJ1-1. CDR3 length equals 11 residues. Germline assignment: CDR1 SQVTM and CDR2 ANQGSEA. CDR3 in amino acids: CSAHGGDLAFF.

The chain combines TRBV12-3 or TRBV12-4 with TRBJ2-7; TCRdb selects TRBD1, and the lack of DNA leaves this call unchecked. The length of the CDR3 is 13 residues. The CDR3 reads CASRRGFTYEQYF.

The V call is TRBV10-3, the J call TRBJ2-1; as DNA is missing, the TRBD1 call by TCRdb cannot be tested. Per the germline V gene, CDR1 is ENHRY and CDR2 is SYGVKD. This CDR3 spans 14 amino acids. This CDR3 is CAISPGHPDNEQFF.

The CDR3: CSARDPGHYEQYF. The genes are TRBV20-1 and TRBJ2-7; TCRdb proposes TRBD1, but this gene call is untestable without DNA. There are 13 residues in the CDR3. CDR1 is DFQATT and CDR2 is SNEGSKA in the germline V gene (reference sequence).

The CDR3 loop is CASTRVAGDPDEQFF. V and J are TRBV11-2 and TRBJ2-1; the D gene TCRdb calls, TRBD2, cannot be checked with no DNA. The CDR3 runs 15 residues. Per the germline V gene, CDR1 is SGHAT and CDR2 is FQNNGV.

The chain joins TRBV30 to TRBJ1-1. This CDR3 has 13 residues. The germline gives CDR1 GTSNPN, CDR2 SVGIG (reference sequence). CDR3 residues: CAWSVVLNTEAFF.

The chain joins TRBV29-1 to TRBJ2-7; TCRdb indicates TRBD1, and absent DNA this call remains unverified. Germline lookup yields CDR1 SQVTM and CDR2 ANQGSEA. The CDR3 has 15 residues. CDR3 in amino acids: CSVEVDRSGSYEQHF.

This chain uses TRBV2 with TRBJ2-1; TCRdb's assignment of TRBD2 cannot be checked, as there is no DNA. CDR1 is SNHLY and CDR2 is FYNNEI in the germline V gene. The CDR3 length is 15 residues. This chain's CDR3 is CASSLGLAGYNEQFF.